The rows below give T cell receptor beta chains drawn from one sample of a study of glioma-infiltrating T cells. TCRdb called the multiplex PCR reads again in MiXCR, with one record for every CDR3 protein. The data show some 100,000 distinct CDR3 sequences, with less than 30% seen just once and around 30% held by the top ten. The sequenced material came from glioma tissue, nonneoplastic brain tissue, or PBMCs (not recorded which). The source is a human donor with low-grade glioma or glioblastoma, undergoing nonglioma brain surgery, or in good health (not recorded which). The CDR3 runs from the conserved cysteine through the conserved F or W. The D gene is left open where the match is weak. Size is stated for part of the rows, as once, few or many counts, or as a class when the clone is expanded.

v_call: TRBV2; d_call: NA; clone_size: many; j_call: TRBJ2-7; cdr3_nt: TGTGCCAGCAGTCTAAACAAGTACGAGCAGTACTTC; cdr3_aa: CASSLNKYEQYF
v_call: TRBV7-6; d_call: NA; clone_size: many; j_call: TRBJ1-1; cdr3_nt: TGTGCCAGCAGCCGACAGGATCTAATGAACACTGAAGCTTTCTTT; cdr3_aa: CASSRQDLMNTEAFF
v_call: TRBV4-3; d_call: NA; clone_size: many; j_call: TRBJ1-6; cdr3_nt: TGCGCCAGCAGCCAAGATTCCACAGGGAGACCCCTCCACTTT; cdr3_aa: CASSQDSTGRPLHF
v_call: TRBV19; d_call: NA; clone_size: NA; j_call: TRBJ1-4; cdr3_nt: TGTGCCAGTACCCCCCCGGGGAGTGAAAAACTGTTTTTT; cdr3_aa: CASTPPGSEKLFF
v_call: TRBV6-1; d_call: NA; clone_size: many; j_call: TRBJ2-1; cdr3_nt: TGTGCCAGCAGTTATACAGCACACAATGAGCAGTTCTTC; cdr3_aa: CASSYTAHNEQFF
v_call: TRBV19; d_call: NA; clone_size: many; j_call: TRBJ2-5; cdr3_nt: TGTGCCAGTAGTGGACGGCAGCCCCAAGAGACCCAGTACTTC; cdr3_aa: CASSGRQPQETQYF
v_call: TRBV29-1; d_call: NA; clone_size: NA; j_call: TRBJ2-1; cdr3_nt: TGCAGCGTCCAAAGGAGGGAGAATGAGCAGTTCTTC; cdr3_aa: CSVQRRENEQFF
v_call: TRBV2; d_call: TRBD1; clone_size: NA; j_call: TRBJ2-3; cdr3_nt: TGTGCCAGACAGGGGGATGTGAGGTCAGATACGCAGTATTTT; cdr3_aa: CARQGDVRSDTQYF
v_call: TRBV29-1; d_call: TRBD2; clone_size: NA; j_call: TRBJ2-5; cdr3_nt: TGCAGCGTTGTCTTAACAGGCGGGGGAGAGACCCAGTACTTC; cdr3_aa: CSVVLTGGGETQYF
v_call: TRBV6-2/TRBV6-3; d_call: NA; clone_size: NA; j_call: TRBJ1-2; cdr3_nt: TGTGCCAGCAGTTACGGAGCGGCCAGCTATGGCTACACCTTC; cdr3_aa: CASSYGAASYGYTF
v_call: TRBV20-1; d_call: NA; clone_size: many; j_call: TRBJ2-3; cdr3_nt: TGCAGTGCGAAGAGGACAAGAACTAGCACAGATACGCAGTATTTT; cdr3_aa: CSAKRTRTSTDTQYF
v_call: TRBV5-1; d_call: NA; clone_size: NA; j_call: TRBJ2-4; cdr3_nt: TGCGCCAGCAGCTTGGACATCTTTCCGGGACCCCAAAACATTCAGTACTTC; cdr3_aa: CASSLDIFPGPQNIQYF
v_call: TRBV6-1; d_call: TRBD2; clone_size: many; j_call: TRBJ2-1; cdr3_nt: TGTGCCAGCACCATAACTAGCGACTCCTACAATGAGCAGTTCTTC; cdr3_aa: CASTITSDSYNEQFF
v_call: TRBV6-5; d_call: NA; clone_size: many; j_call: TRBJ2-1; cdr3_nt: TGTGCCAGCAGTTACTCGACAGGAATGTTAAACAATGAGCAGTTCTTC; cdr3_aa: CASSYSTGMLNNEQFF
v_call: TRBV6-1; d_call: NA; clone_size: NA; j_call: TRBJ2-7; cdr3_nt: TGTGCCAGCAGTCTGACTAGGGAGACCACCGAGCAGTACTTC; cdr3_aa: CASSLTRETTEQYF
v_call: TRBV12-3/TRBV12-4; d_call: NA; clone_size: many; j_call: TRBJ1-2; cdr3_nt: TGTGCCAGCAGTTTAACCCACAGTAACTATGGCTACACCTTC; cdr3_aa: CASSLTHSNYGYTF
v_call: TRBV9; d_call: TRBD1; clone_size: once; j_call: TRBJ2-2; cdr3_nt: TGTGCCAGCAGTGAAACTTACCCGGGACAGAAGAACACCTGGGAGCTGTTTTTT; cdr3_aa: CASSETYPGQKNTWELFF
v_call: TRBV27; d_call: NA; clone_size: many; j_call: TRBJ2-7; cdr3_nt: TGTGCCAGCAGTTGGGCTAGCGCTCTCTACGAGCGGTACTTC; cdr3_aa: CASSWASALYERYF
v_call: TRBV5-1; d_call: TRBD2; clone_size: few; j_call: TRBJ2-1; cdr3_nt: TGCGCCAGCAGCTCGACTAGCGCCCTGAACCAGTTCTTC; cdr3_aa: CASSSTSALNQFF
v_call: TRBV19; d_call: TRBD2; clone_size: NA; j_call: TRBJ2-3; cdr3_nt: TGTGCCAGTGGCCGTCTAGCGGGAGGGCCCGAAGATACGCAGTATTTT; cdr3_aa: CASGRLAGGPEDTQYF
v_call: TRBV2; d_call: TRBD1; clone_size: few; j_call: TRBJ2-3; cdr3_nt: TGTGCCAGCAGTGCTTCGGGACAGTTCACAGATACGCAGTATTTT; cdr3_aa: CASSASGQFTDTQYF
v_call: TRBV25-1; d_call: NA; clone_size: many; j_call: TRBJ2-5; cdr3_nt: TGTGCCAGCAGTGTTACTGGATGGACAGCTGGTGTAGAGACCCAGTACTTC; cdr3_aa: CASSVTGWTAGVETQYF
v_call: TRBV19; d_call: NA; clone_size: few; j_call: TRBJ2-3; cdr3_nt: TGTGCCACTACGGGGGTTGGAGATACGCAGTATTTT; cdr3_aa: CATTGVGDTQYF
v_call: TRBV19; d_call: NA; clone_size: many; j_call: TRBJ1-5; cdr3_nt: TGTGCCAGTACAGAGATTGGTCCTAGCAATCAGCCCCAGCATTTT; cdr3_aa: CASTEIGPSNQPQHF
v_call: TRBV6-5; d_call: NA; clone_size: NA; j_call: TRBJ2-1; cdr3_nt: TGTGCCAGCAGTCTATCTCCGAACTGGGCAGGGGATGAGAGGTTCTTC; cdr3_aa: CASSLSPNWAGDERFF